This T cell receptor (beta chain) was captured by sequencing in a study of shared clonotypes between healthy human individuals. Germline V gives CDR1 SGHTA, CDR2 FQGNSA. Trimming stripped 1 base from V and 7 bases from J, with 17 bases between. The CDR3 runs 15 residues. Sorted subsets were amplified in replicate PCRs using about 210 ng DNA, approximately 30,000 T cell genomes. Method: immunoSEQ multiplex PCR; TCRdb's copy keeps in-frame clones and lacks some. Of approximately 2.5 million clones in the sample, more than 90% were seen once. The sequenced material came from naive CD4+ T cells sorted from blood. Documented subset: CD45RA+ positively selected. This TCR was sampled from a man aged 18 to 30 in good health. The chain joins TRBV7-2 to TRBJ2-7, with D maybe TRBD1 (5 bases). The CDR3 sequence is CASSLDYLQVGEQYF. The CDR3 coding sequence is TGTGCCAGCAGCTTAGATTACCTACAGGTCGGGGAGCAGTACTTC.